Listed below are T cell receptor beta chains from one sample, sequenced in a study of T cells after yellow fever vaccination. Each CDR3 protein gets one entry after TCRdb re-called the 5' RACE reads with MiXCR. Among fewer than 100,000 distinct CDR3 sequences listed, around 5.5% were seen once. The specimen was CD8+ T cells sorted from PBMCs, collected 10 days after the yellow fever booster vaccination. The receptors originated from a man between 18 and 35 years old who received the YFV17D yellow fever vaccine. Each CDR3 is given with its conserved first and last residue. D genes are given only for firm matches. Size is stated for part of the rows, as once, few or many counts, or as a class when the clone is expanded.

J	size	V	D	CDR3	DNA
TRBJ1-6	.	TRBV7-9	.	CASSLALAGISPLHF	TGTGCCAGCAGCTTAGCGCTTGCGGGGATCTCACCCCTCCACTTT
TRBJ1-1	.	TRBV6-2/TRBV6-3	TRBD1	CASSFGQGAILNTEAFF	TGTGCCAGCAGTTTCGGACAGGGGGCTATCCTGAACACTGAAGCTTTCTTT
TRBJ2-3	few	TRBV12-3/TRBV12-4	TRBD1	CASRRDRGPTDTQYF	TGTGCCAGCAGGCGAGACAGGGGGCCTACAGATACGCAGTATTTT
TRBJ1-2	few	TRBV4-1	.	CASGHPGDAYGYTF	TGCGCCAGCGGTCACCCAGGGGACGCCTATGGCTACACCTTC
TRBJ2-7	few	TRBV20-1	TRBD1	CSAITGGYEQYF	TGCAGTGCTATAACAGGGGGGTACGAGCAGTACTTC
TRBJ1-2	few	TRBV29-1	TRBD1	CSVEGTGMDGYTF	TGCAGCGTAGAAGGGACAGGCATGGATGGCTACACCTTC
TRBJ1-1	few	TRBV6-7	.	CASSIQTGRTEAFF	TGTGCCAGCAGCATCCAGACAGGTCGCACTGAAGCTTTCTTT
TRBJ2-7	.	TRBV5-6	.	CASNSDSSYEQYF	TGTGCCAGCAACTCGGACAGCTCCTACGAGCAGTACTTC
TRBJ1-1	many	TRBV7-2	.	CASSPPGGLGTEAFF	TGTGCCAGCAGCCCCCCCGGAGGTTTGGGCACTGAAGCTTTCTTT
TRBJ2-7	many	TRBV27	TRBD2	CASKTGTRVYEQYF	TGTGCCAGTAAAACCGGGACTAGAGTCTACGAGCAGTACTTC
TRBJ2-5	many	TRBV7-9	.	CASSRRDFKTQYF	TGTGCCAGCAGTCGTAGGGATTTCAAGACCCAGTACTTC
TRBJ2-3	few	TRBV7-9	TRBD2	CASRQAGGTSTDTQYF	TGTGCCAGCAGACAAGCGGGGGGGACTAGCACAGATACGCAGTATTTT
TRBJ2-1	.	TRBV7-6	.	CASSQDNEQFF	TGTGCCAGCAGCCAGGACAATGAGCAGTTCTTC
TRBJ2-3	.	TRBV18	.	CASSPLPEAPDTQYF	TGTGCCAGCTCACCGCTCCCAGAAGCCCCAGATACGCAGTATTTT
TRBJ2-1	.	TRBV4-3	.	CASSQEIELYNEQFF	TGCGCCAGCAGCCAAGAAATCGAACTGTACAATGAGCAGTTCTTC
TRBJ2-6	many	TRBV5-1	.	CASSPPGSGANVLTF	TGCGCCAGCAGCCCCCCCGGCTCTGGGGCCAACGTCCTGACTTTC
TRBJ2-6	.	TRBV7-9	.	CASSYWRRPGANVLTF	TGTGCCAGCAGCTATTGGCGTAGACCCGGGGCCAACGTCCTGACTTTC
TRBJ2-7	few	TRBV5-1	.	CASSSGPGQLYEQYF	TGCGCCAGCAGTTCCGGACCGGGACAACTATACGAGCAGTACTTC
TRBJ2-2	few	TRBV7-9	.	CASSRPVMGEVGELFF	TGTGCCAGCAGCCGTCCCGTGATGGGGGAAGTCGGGGAGCTGTTTTTT
TRBJ2-1	few	TRBV4-1	.	CASSKGVLDPALDEQFF	TGCGCCAGCAGCAAGGGCGTTTTGGACCCCGCCTTGGATGAGCAGTTCTTC
TRBJ1-1	.	TRBV24-1	.	CATSDFGGTEAFF	TGTGCCACCAGTGATTTTGGGGGCACTGAAGCTTTCTTT
TRBJ2-7	few	TRBV3-1	TRBD2	CASSQGAGENYEQYF	TGTGCCAGCAGCCAAGGAGCGGGGGAGAATTACGAGCAGTACTTC
TRBJ2-3	.	TRBV7-2	.	CASGTTTDTQYF	TGTGCCAGCGGGACAACCACAGATACGCAGTATTTT
TRBJ2-5	few	TRBV18	.	CASSPTGMETQYF	TGTGCCAGCTCCCCTACAGGGATGGAGACCCAGTACTTC
TRBJ1-1	.	TRBV7-9	.	CASDEMNTEAFF	TGTGCCAGCGACGAGATGAACACTGAAGCTTTCTTT
TRBJ2-7	many	TRBV5-1	.	CASSLGQGHYEQYF	TGCGCCAGCAGCTTGGGGCAGGGGCACTACGAGCAGTACTTC
TRBJ2-1	.	TRBV6-6	.	CASSYGLEGEQFF	TGTGCCAGCAGTTACGGTCTAGAGGGCGAGCAGTTCTTC
TRBJ1-1	many	TRBV6-5	.	CASSYGGTEAFF	TGTGCCAGCAGTTACGGGGGAACTGAAGCTTTCTTT
TRBJ2-7	once	TRBV6-2/TRBV6-3	TRBD1	CASSYVGQERYEQYF	TGTGCCAGCAGTTACGTGGGACAGGAGAGATACGAGCAGTACTTC
TRBJ2-2	few	TRBV4-3	.	CASSQDQGGPGELFF	TGCGCCAGCAGCCAAGATCAGGGAGGTCCCGGGGAGCTGTTTTTT
TRBJ2-5	few	TRBV7-6	TRBD2	CASSTRLAGVETQYF	TGTGCCAGCAGCACCCGACTAGCGGGGGTAGAGACCCAGTACTTC
TRBJ2-3	few	TRBV4-1	TRBD1	CASKSKGGISTDTQYF	TGCGCCAGCAAAAGTAAAGGGGGCATTAGCACAGATACGCAGTATTTT
TRBJ1-1	.	TRBV4-1	.	CASSPLGAEAFF	TGCGCCAGCAGCCCGTTAGGAGCTGAAGCTTTCTTT
TRBJ1-6	few	TRBV7-9	.	CASSFPGPYNSPLHF	TGTGCCAGCAGCTTCCCCGGGCCCTATAATTCACCCCTCCACTTT
TRBJ1-2	few	TRBV7-9	.	CASRPPLANYGYTF	TGTGCCAGCCGCCCCCCCTTGGCTAACTATGGCTACACCTTC
TRBJ1-1	few	TRBV4-2	.	CASSGRRLENTEAFF	TGTGCCAGCAGTGGCAGGAGATTAGAGAACACTGAAGCTTTCTTT
TRBJ2-7	few	TRBV12-3/TRBV12-4	TRBD1	CASSLVRGLYEQYF	TGTGCCAGCAGTTTAGTGAGGGGGCTCTACGAGCAGTACTTC
TRBJ2-1	.	TRBV20-1	TRBD2	CSARDPSGDYHHYNEQFF	TGCAGTGCTAGAGATCCATCCGGGGACTACCACCACTACAATGAGCAGTTCTTC
TRBJ2-2	few	TRBV27	TRBD2	CASRGLAGGPGELFF	TGTGCCAGCAGGGGACTAGCGGGGGGGCCCGGGGAGCTGTTTTTT
TRBJ1-6	.	TRBV5-6	TRBD1	CASSRYGTGESPLHF	TGTGCCAGCAGCCGGTACGGGACAGGCGAATCACCCCTCCACTTT
TRBJ2-1	many	TRBV7-9	.	CASSGRGAPNEQFF	TGTGCCAGCAGTGGAAGGGGGGCCCCCAACGAGCAGTTCTTC
TRBJ2-3	few	TRBV12-3/TRBV12-4	TRBD2	CASSLRGNNTQYF	TGTGCCAGCAGTTTGCGGGGGAACAATACGCAGTATTTT
TRBJ2-5	few	TRBV29-1	.	CSVGETQYF	TGCAGCGTTGGGGAGACCCAGTACTTC
TRBJ2-7	many	TRBV7-2	.	CASSPDGYEQYF	TGTGCCAGCAGCCCAGATGGCTACGAGCAGTACTTC
TRBJ2-1	few	TRBV9	TRBD2	CASSDSGGLSYNEQFF	TGTGCCAGCAGCGATAGCGGGGGCCTCTCCTACAATGAGCAGTTCTTC
TRBJ1-2	.	TRBV27	.	CASSQSLLGNGYTF	TGTGCCAGCAGTCAAAGCCTTTTAGGGAATGGCTACACCTTC
TRBJ2-2	few	TRBV19	.	CASSVGLGTGELFF	TGTGCCAGTAGTGTGGGACTGGGAACCGGGGAGCTGTTTTTT
TRBJ2-2	.	TRBV6-5	.	CASSYYRVDTGELFF	TGTGCCAGCAGTTACTACAGGGTGGACACCGGGGAGCTGTTTTTT
TRBJ2-1	.	TRBV6-5	TRBD2	CASTWTSGANEQFF	TGTGCCTCCACTTGGACTAGCGGGGCCAATGAGCAGTTCTTC
TRBJ1-2	few	TRBV7-9	.	CASSLAGAKVGGYTF	TGTGCCAGCAGCTTAGCGGGTGCGAAGGTTGGCGGCTACACCTTC
TRBJ2-5	.	TRBV12-3/TRBV12-4	.	CASSPRRASSGWTQYF	TGTGCCAGCAGCCCGCGGAGGGCCTCGTCTGGTTGGACCCAGTACTTC
TRBJ2-5	few	TRBV10-3	.	CAIGDFHQETQYF	TGTGCCATCGGAGACTTTCACCAAGAGACCCAGTACTTC
TRBJ2-6	few	TRBV7-8	TRBD2	CASSFETSGGGANVLTF	TGTGCCAGCAGCTTCGAGACTAGCGGGGGTGGGGCCAACGTCCTGACTTTC
TRBJ1-4	.	TRBV7-9	TRBD1	CASSLLPGTGDEKLFF	TGTGCCAGCAGCTTGCTCCCCGGGACAGGGGATGAAAAACTGTTTTTT
TRBJ2-3	few	TRBV19	.	CASSAPWDTQYF	TGTGCCAGTAGCGCCCCCTGGGATACGCAGTATTTT
TRBJ2-5	.	TRBV7-2	TRBD2	CASSFLTSGLPVYETQYF	TGTGCCAGCAGCTTTCTGACTAGCGGCCTGCCGGTTTACGAGACCCAGTACTTC
TRBJ2-3	few	TRBV6-5	TRBD2	CASSPGLAGRGTDTQYF	TGTGCCAGCAGTCCCGGACTAGCGGGGAGGGGCACAGATACGCAGTATTTT
TRBJ1-2	.	TRBV4-3	TRBD1	CASSQEQGAQRGYTF	TGCGCCAGCAGCCAAGAACAGGGGGCCCAAAGGGGCTACACCTTC
TRBJ2-7	few	TRBV6-2/TRBV6-3	TRBD1	CASSYSGQVDEQYF	TGTGCCAGCAGTTACTCTGGACAGGTAGACGAGCAGTACTTC